This TCR beta chain was recovered during a study of cytomegalovirus exposure and HLA in healthy donors (dated by TCRdb to the late 2010s). Some background on the complete study: According to a later analysis, one platform produced both the 100 to 150 validation repertoires and the 730 or so repertoires of the first cohort. The study aimed to test whether cataloging public T cell receptors could reveal signatures of past pathogen exposure. Along with the roughly 700-subject first cohort, a separate validation cohort of over 90 different subjects was used. To predict cytomegalovirus infection status, the study brought together high-throughput TCR immunosequencing, statistical association of individual TCRs with disease status, and machine learning. General conclusions and limits of the study: It was suggested by the authors that the approach could potentially be generalized to other disease states and immunological phenotypes. A later analysis had no HLA typing for the validation cohort, so co-occurrence there was scored across all 110 or so repertoires. Of the cluster scores, 85% to 95% were above 0 in a later analysis, which found that TCRs clustered in the first cohort also tended to co-occur in the 120 or so validation repertoires. A few of the identified cytomegalovirus-associated TCR beta chains were confirmed in vitro to be specific for cytomegalovirus antigens. The classifier was reported to diagnose cytomegalovirus status with high specificity and sensitivity in both the original cohort and the validation cohort. In the study, some 160 TCR beta chains were listed as associated with cytomegalovirus. Across donors, most TCR sequences were observed very rarely, whereas some public TCRs were present in many individuals.

The library relied on the immunoSEQ multiplex PCR assay. The source study handled its data this way. A statistical classification framework was built for diagnosing cytomegalovirus status from the catalog of TCR beta chain sequences. TCRdb limited this immuneACCESS table to in-frame rearrangements with V and J called. A share of clones is missing; checked studies link under half to unresolved V genes, and the rest is unexplained. The V and J calls and the clone size are those of that table, but D and trimming were determined from the DNA. The sample table lists approximately 57,000 clones, approximately 93% of them with a count of one. Under 7% of the sample is in the top ten clones. For this clone: Its binding antigen is unknown. Per-base quality was not reported, and no clone a single base away is much larger than it.

Donors formed part of the validation cohort, which comprised 120 subjects and was distinct from the first cohort of 550 to 850 subjects. Via the germline V gene, CDR1 is SGHRS and CDR2 YFSETQ. Deletion took 0 bases off V and 3 bases off J, with a span of 12 bases between the germline ends. Reading from cysteine to phenylalanine, the CDR3 counts 15 amino acids. Only the CDR3 part of the read is kept: 45 bases, read in frame from the first base. The chain is made from TRBV5-1 and TRBJ2-5, and TRBD1 may be the D gene, going by 5 matching bases. This receptor was taken from a woman between 18 and 29 years old in good health and CMV-seronegative. Sequenced sample: PBMCs. The DNA is TGCGCCAGCAGCTTGGACATGACAGCAAAAGAGACCCAGTACTTC. Its translation is CASSLDMTAKETQYF.